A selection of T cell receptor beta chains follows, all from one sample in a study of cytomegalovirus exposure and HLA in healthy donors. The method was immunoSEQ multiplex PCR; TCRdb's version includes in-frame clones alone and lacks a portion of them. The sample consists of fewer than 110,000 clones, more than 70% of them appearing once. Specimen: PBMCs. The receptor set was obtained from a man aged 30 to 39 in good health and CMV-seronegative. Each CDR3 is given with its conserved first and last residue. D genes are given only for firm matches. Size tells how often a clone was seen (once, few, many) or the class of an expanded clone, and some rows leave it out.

CDR3nt: TGCAGTGCCGCGAGGGCCCATGAGCAGTTCTTC
CDR3aa: CSAARAHEQFF
v_gene: TRBV20-1
abundance: -
d_gene: -
j_gene: TRBJ2-1

CDR3nt: TGTGCCAGCAGCCCCCTGGCGGGGGAGACCGGGGAGCTGTTTTTT
CDR3aa: CASSPLAGETGELFF
v_gene: TRBV7-3
abundance: few
d_gene: TRBD2
j_gene: TRBJ2-2

CDR3nt: TGTGCCAGCAGCCAGGCACCAGGGGAGTGGGGGTTAGCTTTCTTT
CDR3aa: CASSQAPGEWGLAFF
v_gene: TRBV7-6
abundance: -
d_gene: -
j_gene: TRBJ1-1

CDR3nt: TGTGCCAGTAGTGGTCGGGAGGGTTCCCCCACTGAAGCTTTCTTT
CDR3aa: CASSGREGSPTEAFF
v_gene: TRBV19
abundance: -
d_gene: -
j_gene: TRBJ1-1

CDR3nt: TGTGCCTGGGGCCGTGTAGGAGCGGTGAACACTGAAGCTTTCTTT
CDR3aa: CAWGRVGAVNTEAFF
v_gene: TRBV30
abundance: -
d_gene: -
j_gene: TRBJ1-1

CDR3nt: TGCGCCAGCAGCTTGACTAGCGGGAGTGCAGATACGCAGTATTTT
CDR3aa: CASSLTSGSADTQYF
v_gene: TRBV5-1
abundance: -
d_gene: TRBD2
j_gene: TRBJ2-3

CDR3nt: TGCGCCAGCAGCTTGGCTAGCGGGGGGGGAGATACGCAGTATTTT
CDR3aa: CASSLASGGGDTQYF
v_gene: TRBV5-1
abundance: -
d_gene: TRBD2
j_gene: TRBJ2-3

CDR3nt: TGTGCCAGCAGCTTATTTACCGCGGGACAGGGGGACGAGCAGTACTTC
CDR3aa: CASSLFTAGQGDEQYF
v_gene: TRBV11-1
abundance: once
d_gene: TRBD1
j_gene: TRBJ2-7

CDR3nt: TGTGCCATCAGTGAGGGGGGCGGATTCGGCGGGGAGCTGTTTTTT
CDR3aa: CAISEGGGFGGELFF
v_gene: TRBV10-3
abundance: -
d_gene: -
j_gene: TRBJ2-2

CDR3nt: TGTGCCTGGAGTAGGACAGGGGTGCTGAACACTGAAGCTTTCTTT
CDR3aa: CAWSRTGVLNTEAFF
v_gene: TRBV30
abundance: few
d_gene: TRBD1
j_gene: TRBJ1-1

CDR3nt: TGTGCCAGCAGTCCGGGACAGGGGGTCTATGTCTATGGCTACACCTTC
CDR3aa: CASSPGQGVYVYGYTF
v_gene: TRBV28
abundance: -
d_gene: TRBD1
j_gene: TRBJ1-2

CDR3nt: TGCGCCAGCAGTGTGGGGGGGTTCACAGATACGCAGTATTTT
CDR3aa: CASSVGGFTDTQYF
v_gene: TRBV10-1
abundance: -
d_gene: TRBD2
j_gene: TRBJ2-3

CDR3nt: TGTGCCAGTAGTTGGCAGGGGGCTGTGACCCAGTACTTC
CDR3aa: CASSWQGAVTQYF
v_gene: TRBV19
abundance: once
d_gene: TRBD1
j_gene: TRBJ2-5

CDR3nt: TGTGCCAGCAGTTCCCCCCGGCGGGGGAGCTCCTACAATGAGCAGTTCTTC
CDR3aa: CASSSPRRGSSYNEQFF
v_gene: TRBV28
abundance: -
d_gene: TRBD2
j_gene: TRBJ2-1

CDR3nt: TGTGCCAGTGGACAGGGGGCGAAGTCTAACTATGGCTACACCTTC
CDR3aa: CASGQGAKSNYGYTF
v_gene: TRBV19
abundance: -
d_gene: TRBD1
j_gene: TRBJ1-2

CDR3nt: TGTGCCAGCAGCCCGGGTCCCGGGGTCTTTGAGCAGTACTTC
CDR3aa: CASSPGPGVFEQYF
v_gene: TRBV7-2
abundance: few
d_gene: -
j_gene: TRBJ2-7

CDR3nt: TGTGCCAGCACGCGGACAGGGGTGAACACCATATATTTT
CDR3aa: CASTRTGVNTIYF
v_gene: TRBV28
abundance: few
d_gene: TRBD1
j_gene: TRBJ1-3

CDR3nt: TGTGCCAGCATCCCAACAGGGCCCGCGAACACCGGGGAGCTGTTTTTT
CDR3aa: CASIPTGPANTGELFF
v_gene: TRBV7-9
abundance: once
d_gene: -
j_gene: TRBJ2-2

CDR3nt: TGTGCCAGCAGCATCCAGGGGGGAGTGGCTGGAAACACCATATATTTT
CDR3aa: CASSIQGGVAGNTIYF
v_gene: TRBV9
abundance: -
d_gene: TRBD1
j_gene: TRBJ1-3

CDR3nt: TGTGCCAGCAGTCGAGGGAACACTGAAGCTTTCTTT
CDR3aa: CASSRGNTEAFF
v_gene: TRBV6-6
abundance: -
d_gene: -
j_gene: TRBJ1-1

CDR3nt: TGTGCCATCAGTGTTGACAGCGACACAGATACGCAGTATTTT
CDR3aa: CAISVDSDTDTQYF
v_gene: TRBV10-3
abundance: -
d_gene: -
j_gene: TRBJ2-3

CDR3nt: TGTGCCAGCAGTGGCTTATCCGGCAGGGGGCGTGAAGGCTACACCTTC
CDR3aa: CASSGLSGRGREGYTF
v_gene: TRBV2
abundance: -
d_gene: TRBD1
j_gene: TRBJ1-2

CDR3nt: TGCGCCAGCAGGGGGACAGCGCTGAACACTGAAGCTTTCTTT
CDR3aa: CASRGTALNTEAFF
v_gene: TRBV5-1
abundance: -
d_gene: TRBD1
j_gene: TRBJ1-1

CDR3nt: TGTGCCAGCAGAGCCGGACAGGGTGAGAATCAGCCCCAGCATTTT
CDR3aa: CASRAGQGENQPQHF
v_gene: TRBV6-6
abundance: -
d_gene: TRBD1
j_gene: TRBJ1-5

CDR3nt: TGTGCCAGCAGCTTAGTGGGACAGGTCTACAATGAGCAGTTCTTC
CDR3aa: CASSLVGQVYNEQFF
v_gene: TRBV7-2
abundance: -
d_gene: TRBD1
j_gene: TRBJ2-1

CDR3nt: TGCGCCAGCAGCTTGCAGGGACAGGGGGCAGCCGGGGAGCTGTTTTTT
CDR3aa: CASSLQGQGAAGELFF
v_gene: TRBV5-1
abundance: -
d_gene: TRBD1
j_gene: TRBJ2-2

CDR3nt: TGCGCCAGCAGCTTGGCGGGACAGGGTGGTGGCGAGCAGTACTTC
CDR3aa: CASSLAGQGGGEQYF
v_gene: TRBV5-1
abundance: -
d_gene: TRBD1
j_gene: TRBJ2-7

CDR3nt: TGTGCCAGCAGCATGACTAGCGGGAGTGCCTCCTACAATGAGCAGTTCTTC
CDR3aa: CASSMTSGSASYNEQFF
v_gene: TRBV7-7
abundance: -
d_gene: TRBD2
j_gene: TRBJ2-1

CDR3nt: TGTGCCAGCAGCCAAGGTCGGCGGGCCCTGTTCTTC
CDR3aa: CASSQGRRALFF
v_gene: TRBV14
abundance: -
d_gene: -
j_gene: TRBJ2-1

CDR3nt: TGTGCCAGCAGTTTATACTCTACAGGGGACGAGCAGTACTTC
CDR3aa: CASSLYSTGDEQYF
v_gene: TRBV6-6
abundance: -
d_gene: TRBD1
j_gene: TRBJ2-7

CDR3nt: TGTGCCAGCAGTACTCGACAGGGGAAAGAGACCCAGTACTTC
CDR3aa: CASSTRQGKETQYF
v_gene: TRBV6-5
abundance: few
d_gene: TRBD1
j_gene: TRBJ2-5

CDR3nt: TGCGCCAGCAGTTCCCAGGGACTCTCTGGGGCCAACGTCCTGACTTTC
CDR3aa: CASSSQGLSGANVLTF
v_gene: TRBV5-1
abundance: -
d_gene: -
j_gene: TRBJ2-6

CDR3nt: TGTGCCAGCTCTGGACAGTTGAACACTGAAGCTTTCTTT
CDR3aa: CASSGQLNTEAFF
v_gene: TRBV18
abundance: -
d_gene: -
j_gene: TRBJ1-1

CDR3nt: TGTGCCAGCAGTTTATCCAGGGTGGCAGATACGCAGTATTTT
CDR3aa: CASSLSRVADTQYF
v_gene: TRBV28
abundance: few
d_gene: -
j_gene: TRBJ2-3

CDR3nt: TGTGCCAGCAGTACCCATACTAGCCCGGAGACCCAGTACTTC
CDR3aa: CASSTHTSPETQYF
v_gene: TRBV27
abundance: -
d_gene: -
j_gene: TRBJ2-5

CDR3nt: TGCGCCAGCAGCTTGAGTCCAGGGTTGAACACTGAAGCTTTCTTT
CDR3aa: CASSLSPGLNTEAFF
v_gene: TRBV5-1
abundance: -
d_gene: -
j_gene: TRBJ1-1

CDR3nt: TGTGCCAGCAGCCGAGGCGGGGGGGACGCAGATACGCAGTATTTT
CDR3aa: CASSRGGGDADTQYF
v_gene: TRBV28
abundance: -
d_gene: TRBD2
j_gene: TRBJ2-3

CDR3nt: TGTGCCAGCAAAACAGGGTATGGGCGCAATCAGCCCCAGCATTTT
CDR3aa: CASKTGYGRNQPQHF
v_gene: TRBV6-5
abundance: -
d_gene: -
j_gene: TRBJ1-5

CDR3nt: TGCGCCAGCAGCTTGGTTCAGCGAACCACAGATACGCAGTATTTT
CDR3aa: CASSLVQRTTDTQYF
v_gene: TRBV5-1
abundance: -
d_gene: -
j_gene: TRBJ2-3

CDR3nt: TGTGCCACCAGCAGTACTGGCGGGAGGTCGGGGGAGCAGTACTTC
CDR3aa: CATSSTGGRSGEQYF
v_gene: TRBV15
abundance: -
d_gene: TRBD2
j_gene: TRBJ2-7

CDR3nt: TGTGCCAGCAGCCAAACAGGGACTACTAACTATGGCTACACCTTC
CDR3aa: CASSQTGTTNYGYTF
v_gene: TRBV9
abundance: -
d_gene: -
j_gene: TRBJ1-2

CDR3nt: TGTGCCAGCAGCTGGGCAGGCACTGAAGCTTTCTTT
CDR3aa: CASSWAGTEAFF
v_gene: TRBV7-9
abundance: -
d_gene: -
j_gene: TRBJ1-1

CDR3nt: TGTGCCAGCAGCCTAACAGGGGCCAGCAATCAGCCCCAGCATTTT
CDR3aa: CASSLTGASNQPQHF
v_gene: TRBV27
abundance: -
d_gene: TRBD1
j_gene: TRBJ1-5

CDR3nt: TGTGCCATCAGTCGGACTAGCGGGAGGTCGGGCCTGACCTACGAGCAGTACTTC
CDR3aa: CAISRTSGRSGLTYEQYF
v_gene: TRBV10-3
abundance: few
d_gene: TRBD2
j_gene: TRBJ2-7

CDR3nt: TGTGCCAGCAGCTTAGCTCTCACCGGGGAGCTGTTTTTT
CDR3aa: CASSLALTGELFF
v_gene: TRBV7-9
abundance: -
d_gene: -
j_gene: TRBJ2-2

CDR3nt: TGTGCCAGCAGCCCGAGCGGGATACAAGAGACCCAGTACTTC
CDR3aa: CASSPSGIQETQYF
v_gene: TRBV7-2
abundance: once
d_gene: TRBD2
j_gene: TRBJ2-5

CDR3nt: TGTGCCAGCAGTGCTGTCGGGACAGGGCGGGAGACCCAGTACTTC
CDR3aa: CASSAVGTGRETQYF
v_gene: TRBV25-1
abundance: -
d_gene: TRBD1
j_gene: TRBJ2-5

CDR3nt: TGTGCCAGCAGTTTCTCGGAGGGACTGGGGGAGCAGTTCTTC
CDR3aa: CASSFSEGLGEQFF
v_gene: TRBV6-6
abundance: -
d_gene: -
j_gene: TRBJ2-1

CDR3nt: TGTGCCAGCAGCTTAGGGAGCGGAGGAAAAGCCTACGAGCAGTACTTC
CDR3aa: CASSLGSGGKAYEQYF
v_gene: TRBV7-6
abundance: -
d_gene: -
j_gene: TRBJ2-7

CDR3nt: TGTGCCAGTACGGGACAGGGTGGTGAAAAACTGTTTTTT
CDR3aa: CASTGQGGEKLFF
v_gene: TRBV19
abundance: -
d_gene: TRBD1
j_gene: TRBJ1-4

CDR3nt: TGCGCCAGCAGCTTGGGGGTCGGGGGACAGGCCTATGGCTACACCTTC
CDR3aa: CASSLGVGGQAYGYTF
v_gene: TRBV5-1
abundance: -
d_gene: TRBD1
j_gene: TRBJ1-2

CDR3nt: TGTGCCAGTAGTGTGGGGCGCAATCAGCCCCAGCATTTT
CDR3aa: CASSVGRNQPQHF
v_gene: TRBV19
abundance: once
d_gene: -
j_gene: TRBJ1-5

CDR3nt: TGTGCCAGTAGGACAGTGGGCTCTGGGGCCAACGTCCTGACTTTC
CDR3aa: CASRTVGSGANVLTF
v_gene: TRBV19
abundance: -
d_gene: -
j_gene: TRBJ2-6

CDR3nt: TGTGCCAGCAATCCCTCAAGTCCCAGCGGGGGATTCCTTGGGGACGAGCAGTACTTC
CDR3aa: CASNPSSPSGGFLGDEQYF
v_gene: TRBV28
abundance: -
d_gene: TRBD2
j_gene: TRBJ2-7